These 21 T cell receptor beta chains originate from one sample sequenced in a study of blood T cell repertoires in COVID-19. Produced via immunoSEQ multiplex PCR; TCRdb's table is partial and in-frame only. The profile shows over 85,000 clones, about 80% of them singletons. Material: peripheral blood. The receptors were gathered from a man between 65 and 85 years old with acute or convalescent COVID-19.

The chain carries TRBV6-5 and TRBJ1-1, with TRBD1 as a possible D gene (6 bases). The germline gives CDR1 MNHEY, CDR2 SVGAGI. The V and J ends lost 7 bases and 1 base respectively, with 13 bases between them. The CDR3 is made up of 14 amino acids. CDR3 nucleotide sequence: TGTGCCAGCATTATCTCACAGGGGAACACTGAAGCTTTCTTT. Amino acids: CASIISQGNTEAFF.

V and J are TRBV15 and TRBJ1-2; 7 nucleotides agree with TRBD1. V trimming: 0 bases; J trimming: 4 bases; junction bases outside the gene matches: 5. The CDR3 consists of 15 residues. Germline CDR1 LNHNV, CDR2 YYDKDF (reference sequence). The CDR3 sequence: CATSRDSTGRYGYTF. The DNA for the CDR3 is TGTGCCACCAGCAGAGATTCGACAGGGCGCTATGGCTACACCTTC. Combining the CDR3 with reference TRBV15 and TRBJ1-2 gives the whole variable domain DAMVIQNPRYQVTQFGKPVTLSCSQTLNHNVMYWYQQKSSQAPKLLFHYYDKDFNNEADTPDNFQSRRPNTSFCFLDIRSPGLGDTAMYLCATSRDSTGRYGYTFGSGTRLTVV.

This chain joins TRBV19 and TRBJ1-1, with 10 bases fitting TRBD1. Germline V lookup: CDR1 LNHDA, CDR2 SQIVND (reference sequence). V shed 9 bases and J 5 bases; nucleotides not matched to a gene: 12. The CDR3 runs 15 residues. CDR3 in amino acids: CASTRDRGRGTEAFF. The CDR3 nucleotides are TGTGCCAGCACTCGGGACAGGGGAAGAGGAACTGAAGCTTTCTTT.

The chain combines TRBV6-2 or TRBV6-3 with TRBJ2-1; 13 nucleotides line up with TRBD2. The CDR3 is 17 amino acids. The trim removed 6 bases at V and 0 bases at J, leaving 5 bases unmatched. Per the germline V gene, CDR1 is MNHEY and CDR2 is SVGEGT. The CDR3 DNA sequence: TGTGCCAGCAGCCCTAGGACTAGCGGGAGCTCCTACAATGAGCAGTTCTTC. Protein sequence: CASSPRTSGSSYNEQFF.

CDR3: CASSPEGPQYTQYF. CDR3 in DNA: TGTGCCAGCAGCCCGGAGGGTCCACAATATACGCAGTATTTT. This rearrangement joins TRBV14 to TRBJ2-3; D perhaps matches TRBD2 (6 bases). CDR1 and CDR2 (germline): SGHDN, FVKESK. V was cut by 4 bases and J by 7 bases, with 15 bases left in between. There are 14 residues in the CDR3.

At least ten counts were recorded for this clone. The rearrangement links TRBV10-3 to TRBJ2-1, with 10 bases lining up with TRBD2. Germline CDR1 ENHRY, CDR2 SYGVKD. This CDR3 is built from 17 residues. J was trimmed by 0 bases and V by 8 bases; bases with no gene match: 10. The CDR3 sequence is CAIHGSGRLSSYNEQFF. The CDR3 coding sequence is TGTGCCATCCATGGTAGCGGGAGGCTTAGCTCCTACAATGAGCAGTTCTTC.

The chain links TRBV18 to TRBJ2-5, with 10 positions matching TRBD1. Germline V gene data show CDR1 as KGHSH and CDR2 as LQKENI. The V and J ends lost 3 bases and 3 bases, in that order; junction bases with no gene match: 1. The CDR3 extends over 14 amino acids. The chain's CDR3 is CASSPGTGEETQYF. The CDR3 nucleotides are TGTGCCAGCTCACCCGGGACAGGGGAAGAGACCCAGTACTTC.

The rearrangement uses TRBV19 and TRBJ1-5, with unresolved D. V lost 7 bases and J 0 bases, leaving 16 bases between the germline ends. This CDR3 region has 16 residues. From germline, CDR1 is LNHDA and CDR2 SQIVND (reference sequence). CDR3 amino acids: CASTLRGGYSNQPQHF. CDR3 DNA sequence: TGTGCCAGTACCCTCCGTGGAGGATATAGCAATCAGCCCCAGCATTTT.

This rearrangement joins TRBV7-2 to TRBJ1-5, with 7 bases fitting TRBD1. In germline, CDR1 is SGHTA, CDR2 FQGNSA. V trimming: 5 bases; J trimming: 7 bases; junction bases outside the gene matches: 5. The CDR3 is 13 residues long. The CDR3 spells CASSPGQAQPQHF. The CDR3 nucleotides read TGTGCCAGCAGCCCCGGACAGGCCCAGCCCCAGCATTTT.

The chain links TRBV2 to TRBJ2-3; no clear D gene. The ends were cut back, 7 bases at V and 3 bases at J, with 14 bases in the middle. There are 14 residues in the CDR3. Germline loops: CDR1 SNHLY, CDR2 FYNNEI. As DNA, the CDR3 is TGTGCCAGCAAAGAGTCCTTCCCGACAGATACGCAGTATTTT. Its translation: CASKESFPTDTQYF.

V usage is TRBV4-2 and J usage is TRBJ1-4; 7 positions match TRBD1. Germline V gene lookup returns CDR1 LGHNA and CDR2 YNFKEQ. The junction had 15 bases not matched to a gene; V was cut back by 1 base and J by 7 bases. The CDR3 is 18 residues long. The CDR3 protein is CASSQASRTGLRGEKLFF. The CDR3 nucleotides read TGTGCCAGCAGCCAAGCGAGCAGGACAGGTTTGCGGGGTGAAAAACTGTTTTTT.

V gene TRBV4-3 combines with J gene TRBJ2-7, with D perhaps matching TRBD2 (6 bases). Looked up from germline, CDR1 is LGHNA and CDR2 is YSLEER. V lost 0 bases to trimming and J lost 7 bases, with 10 bases between them. The CDR3 totals 13 residues. As DNA, the CDR3 is TGCGCCAGCAGCCAAGACAGGGCGGGAGAGCAGTACTTC. Its protein is CASSQDRAGEQYF.

The V call is TRBV4-2, the J call TRBJ1-1; D gene uncertain. CDR1 is LGHNA, CDR2 YNFKEQ, per germline. V dropped 0 bases and J dropped 5 bases, with 10 bases sitting between them. There are 14 residues in the CDR3. CDR3 amino acids: CASSQEVSGTEAFF. The CDR3 nucleotides are TGTGCCAGCAGCCAAGAGGTTTCGGGAACTGAAGCTTTCTTT.

The DNA for the CDR3 is TGTGCCAGCAGCCTCCGGGACACGCTCTACGAGCAGTACTTC. Translating it yields CASSLRDTLYEQYF. The chain has TRBV7-2 and TRBJ2-7, with D tentatively TRBD1 (6 bases). With 5 bases removed from V and 3 bases from J, the gap between germline ends came to 14 bases. The CDR3 length is 14 residues. Germline loops: CDR1 SGHTA, CDR2 FQGNSA.

The V and J genes are TRBV5-1 and TRBJ1-1, with a possible D match to TRBD1 (5 bases). Germline CDR1 SGHRS, CDR2 YFSETQ. V was cut by 4 bases and J by 3 bases, with 16 bases left in between. This CDR3 comprises 15 residues. This CDR3 is CASSPQGPKDTEAFF. The CDR3 DNA reads as TGCGCCAGCAGCCCTCAGGGCCCAAAGGACACTGAAGCTTTCTTT.

In its sample, this clone was seen once. This rearrangement joins TRBV6-6 to TRBJ2-3; 7 nucleotides match TRBD2. This CDR3 has 15 residues. With V trimmed by 8 bases and J by 6 bases, 14 bases remained unmatched. The germline V gene encodes CDR1 MNHNY and CDR2 SVGAGI (reference sequence). Here the CDR3 DNA reads TGTGCCAGCGGGCGTTCAGCGGGGAGGGAGGATACGCAGTATTTT. Translation gives CASGRSAGREDTQYF.

This sequence joins TRBV24-1 and TRBJ2-3; 14 bases agree with TRBD2. Germline assignment: CDR1 KGHDR and CDR2 SFDVKD. V was pared by 6 bases and J by 1 base, with 8 bases of the junction left unmatched. CDR3 length: 18 residues. CDR3 sequence: CATSSPPGLAGGTDTQYF. The CDR3, as DNA: TGTGCCACCAGTTCCCCCCCGGGACTAGCGGGAGGCACAGATACGCAGTATTTT.

This clone was found once. The chain joins TRBV5-4 to TRBJ1-1; 7 positions match TRBD1. Per germline, CDR1 SGHNT and CDR2 YYREEE (reference sequence). Losses at the gene ends were 0 bases for V and 4 bases for J; bases not matched to a gene: 9. This CDR3 comprises 16 residues. CDR3 coding DNA: TGTGCCAGCAGCTTGGGACAGGGTGACGGGGGCACTGAAGCTTTCTTT. Amino acid sequence: CASSLGQGDGGTEAFF.

This clone was observed a handful of times. The chain recombines TRBV24-1 with TRBJ1-1; 10 nucleotides line up with TRBD1. Unmatched junction bases numbered 5, after V lost 4 bases and J lost 4 bases. CDR1 KGHDR and CDR2 SFDVKD come from the germline V gene. The CDR3 runs 15 residues. The CDR3 spells CATSEPGQGITEAFF. The CDR3 region has the DNA TGTGCCACCAGTGAACCGGGACAGGGGATCACTGAAGCTTTCTTT.

The V call is TRBV4-1, the J call TRBJ1-2; D is perhaps TRBD1 (5 bases). Germline V gene sequence: CDR1 MGHRA, CDR2 YSYEKL. The CDR3 sequence is 16 residues long. V lost 0 bases and J lost 2, with 13 bases in between. The CDR3 loop reads CASSQDQGRTNYGYTF. The CDR3 coding sequence is TGCGCCAGCAGCCAAGATCAGGGCCGTACGAACTATGGCTACACCTTC.

This clone was seen a few times. The chain combines TRBV9 with TRBJ1-5; D gene unclear. The CDR3 spans 15 residues. The V end was cut by 0 bases, the J end by 7 bases, with 14 bases between. The germline gives CDR1 SGDLS, CDR2 YYNGEE. This CDR3 is CASSVAPGVSQPQHF. The CDR3 DNA follows: TGTGCCAGCAGCGTAGCTCCCGGGGTTAGCCAGCCCCAGCATTTT.